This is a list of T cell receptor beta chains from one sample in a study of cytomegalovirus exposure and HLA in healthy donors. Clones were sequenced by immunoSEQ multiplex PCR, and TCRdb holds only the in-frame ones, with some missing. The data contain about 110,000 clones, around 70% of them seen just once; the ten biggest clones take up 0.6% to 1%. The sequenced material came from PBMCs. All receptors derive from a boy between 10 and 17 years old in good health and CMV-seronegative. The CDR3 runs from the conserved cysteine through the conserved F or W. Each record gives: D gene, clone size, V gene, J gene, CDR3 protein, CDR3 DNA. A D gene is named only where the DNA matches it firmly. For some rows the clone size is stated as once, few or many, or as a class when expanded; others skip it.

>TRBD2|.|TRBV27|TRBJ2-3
CASSMTSAPEYF
TGTGCCAGCAGTATGACTAGCGCCCCGGAGTATTTT
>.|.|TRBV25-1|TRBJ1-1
CASSEFGAGFTEAFF
TGTGCCAGCAGTGAATTTGGTGCGGGGTTCACTGAAGCTTTCTTT
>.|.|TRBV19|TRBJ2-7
CASSMPGAPGEQYF
TGTGCCAGTAGTATGCCGGGAGCGCCCGGCGAGCAGTACTTC
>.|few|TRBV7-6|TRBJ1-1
CASSTTLGSTEAFF
TGTGCCAGCAGCACCACCCTTGGGAGCACTGAAGCTTTCTTT
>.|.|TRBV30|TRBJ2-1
CAWIPRSSYNEQFF
TGTGCCTGGATTCCCCGGTCGAGCTACAATGAGCAGTTCTTC
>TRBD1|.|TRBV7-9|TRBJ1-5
CASSANRGSQPQHF
TGTGCCAGCAGCGCCAACAGGGGTAGCCAGCCCCAGCATTTT
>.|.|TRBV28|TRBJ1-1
CASSLVSRSAFF
TGTGCCAGCAGTTTAGTCTCCCGGTCAGCTTTCTTT
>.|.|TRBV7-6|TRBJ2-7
CASRSGSGKMDF
TGTGCCAGCAGATCGGGATCGGGGAAAATGGACTTC
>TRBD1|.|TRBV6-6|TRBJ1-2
CATNRDRSFKGYTF
TGTGCCACCAACCGGGACAGGAGTTTTAAGGGCTACACCTTC
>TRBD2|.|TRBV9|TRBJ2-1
CASSVGGGIDEQFF
TGTGCCAGCAGCGTCGGGGGGGGAATCGATGAGCAGTTCTTC
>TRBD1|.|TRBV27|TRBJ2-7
CASKRDRGTYEQYF
TGTGCCAGCAAGAGGGACAGGGGGACCTACGAGCAGTACTTC
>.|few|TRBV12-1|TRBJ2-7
CASSQMDGGYPYEQYF
TGTGCCAGCAGCCAGATGGATGGCGGTTACCCCTACGAGCAGTACTTC
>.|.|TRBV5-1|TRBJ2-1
CASSLGSVNEQFF
TGCGCCAGCAGCCTCGGGAGCGTCAATGAGCAGTTCTTC
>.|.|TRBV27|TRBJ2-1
CASSSGGFYNEQFF
TGTGCCAGCAGTTCCGGGGGTTTTTACAATGAGCAGTTCTTC
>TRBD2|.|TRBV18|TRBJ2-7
CASSQNGGGEEQYF
TGTGCCAGCTCACAAAATGGCGGGGGGGAAGAGCAGTACTTC
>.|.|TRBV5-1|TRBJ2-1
CASSFDPTSVVFVQFF
TGCGCCAGCAGCTTTGATCCGACTAGTGTGGTTTTCGTGCAGTTCTTC
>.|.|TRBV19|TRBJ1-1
CASSIRTDNEAFF
TGTGCCAGTAGTATAAGAACAGATAACGAAGCTTTCTTT
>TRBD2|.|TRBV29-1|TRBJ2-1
CSVERRLAENNEQFF
TGCAGCGTTGAACGGAGGCTAGCGGAGAACAATGAGCAGTTCTTC
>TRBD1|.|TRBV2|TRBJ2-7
CASSGGLGATGGYEQYF
TGTGCCAGTTCAGGGGGCTTGGGGGCCACCGGAGGGTACGAGCAGTACTTC
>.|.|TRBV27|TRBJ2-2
CASSFLVLARGNGELFF
TGTGCCAGCAGTTTCCTGGTGTTGGCCCGCGGGAATGGGGAGCTGTTTTTT
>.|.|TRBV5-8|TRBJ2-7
CASSLGGWDKLYEQYF
TGTGCCAGCAGCTTGGGGGGTTGGGACAAGTTATACGAGCAGTACTTC
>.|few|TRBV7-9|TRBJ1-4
CASSPQGYGDEKLFF
TGTGCCAGCAGCCCCCAGGGGTATGGGGATGAAAAACTGTTTTTT
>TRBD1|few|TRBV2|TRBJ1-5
CASSAGTGGGKSNQPQHF
TGTGCCAGCAGTGCCGGGACAGGGGGCGGGAAAAGCAATCAGCCCCAGCATTTT
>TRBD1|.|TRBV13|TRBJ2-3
CASSWGTRDSSTDTQYF
TGTGCCAGCAGCTGGGGTACGAGGGACAGCTCCACAGATACGCAGTATTTT
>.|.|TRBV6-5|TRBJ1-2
CASSSQDRLAPTF
TGTGCCAGCAGCTCCCAGGACAGACTTGCCCCCACCTTC
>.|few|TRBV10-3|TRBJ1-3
CATASGLGNTIYF
TGTGCCACCGCTTCAGGGCTTGGAAACACCATATATTTT
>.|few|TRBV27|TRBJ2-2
CASSSPLMGEETGELFF
TGTGCCAGCAGTTCCCCTTTAATGGGAGAAGAAACCGGGGAGCTGTTTTTT